The TCR beta chain under discussion was sequenced for a study of blood T cell repertoires in COVID-19. The overall study: COVID-19 samples collected from the United States, Italy and Spain covered acute and convalescent phases. PBMCs, B-cell-depleted T cells, or T cells were the source of the cDNA or gDNA that made up the material.

Methods used by the authors: Nucleated cell number was recorded as an estimate derived from reference gene primer amplification. Method: immunoSEQ multiplex PCR; TCRdb's copy keeps in-frame clones and lacks some. That table gives V, J and clone size, and the DNA gave D and trimming. Seen here are some 80,000 clones, under 90% observed once, and the top ten hold about 11%. V shed 2 bases and J shed 2 bases, with 10 bases lying between them. Looked up from germline, CDR1 is LNHNV and CDR2 is YYDKDF (reference sequence). CDR3 length: 15 amino acids. This clone has only a few counts. V is TRBV15 and J is TRBJ1-3; D might be TRBD1 (6 bases). Sample: peripheral blood. The sequence was collected from a woman aged 40 to 50 with active or convalescent COVID-19. The CDR3 reads CATSRQQGAGNTIYF. The CDR3 bases are TGTGCCACCAGCAGACAACAGGGCGCTGGAAACACCATATATTTT.